The 14 T cell receptor beta chains in this list originate from one sample, sequenced in a study of Graves' ophthalmopathy and Graves' hyperthyroidism. Scientists amplified the TCR beta CDR3 regions from RNA transcripts. RT-PCR was first run with HTBI primers, then multiplex PCR in a second round. Each CDR3 protein gets one entry after TCRdb re-called the multiplex PCR reads with MiXCR. The sample lists approximately 210,000 distinct CDR3 sequences; approximately 29% were seen once. The sequenced sample was peripheral blood. Receptors were obtained from a man aged 50-60 years with Graves' ophthalmopathy.

At least ten counts were recorded for this clonotype. The chain joins TRBV6-1 to TRBJ2-6; the D gene is possibly TRBD1 (5 bases). Between the trimmed V and J ends, which lost 7 bases and 2 bases, there was a span of 12 bases. This CDR3 has 15 amino acids. CDR1 MNHNS and CDR2 SASEGT come from the germline V gene. The CDR3 nucleotides read TGTGCCAGCATAGCCTGGGGCGCTGGGGCCAACGTCCTGACTTTC. This sequence encodes CASIAWGAGANVLTF.

The chain couples TRBV6-5 to TRBJ1-2; D may be TRBD1 (5 bases). This CDR3 has 14 residues. Germline-derived CDR1 and CDR2 are MNHEY and SVGAGI. V was pared by 0 bases and J by 8 bases, with 13 bases between. The CDR3: CASSYSQGARGYTF. The CDR3 bases are TGTGCCAGCAGTTACTCGCAAGGGGCTCGAGGCTACACCTTC.

The genes are TRBV6-2 or TRBV6-3 and TRBJ2-2; TRBD2 agrees at 8 bases. The CDR3 runs 15 residues. After removal of 2 bases from V and 5 bases from J, the junction contained 4 bases not matched to a gene. Germline CDR1 reads MNHEY; CDR2 reads SVGEGT. Here the CDR3 reads CASSYGLAGTGELFF. The CDR3 nucleotides are TGTGCCAGCAGTTACGGGTTAGCGGGAACCGGGGAGCTGTTTTTT.

This clonotype was seen repeatedly, ten times or more. V gene TRBV5-1 combines with J gene TRBJ2-7, with D possibly matching TRBD1 (5 bases). The CDR3 spans 15 residues. Deletions cut 4 bases from V and 1 base from J, with 15 bases between. Germline lookup yields CDR1 SGHRS and CDR2 YFSETQ. CDR3 in amino acids: CASSHNPDKSYEQYF. CDR3 coding DNA: TGCGCCAGCAGCCACAACCCGGACAAGTCCTACGAGCAGTACTTC.

The chain couples TRBV6-1 to TRBJ1-2; 8 bases fit TRBD1. From germline, CDR1 is MNHNS and CDR2 SASEGT. The CDR3 is 12 residues long. J gave up 8 bases and V 6 bases, and 5 bases lay outside the gene matches. This CDR3 is CASRTGVGGYTF. CDR3 DNA sequence: TGTGCCAGCAGGACAGGGGTCGGAGGCTACACCTTC.

This clonotype was recorded once. This rearrangement joins TRBV6-1 to TRBJ1-2; 9 positions agree with TRBD1. CDR1 and CDR2 from the germline V gene are MNHNS and SASEGT. Trimming at V came to 4 bases and at J to 8 bases, leaving 2 bases not matched to a gene. This CDR3 is 12 amino acids long. In DNA form, the CDR3 reads TGTGCCAGCAGTGGGGACAGGGACGGCTACACCTTC. Its translation: CASSGDRDGYTF.

This chain uses TRBV19 with TRBJ1-5; no clear D gene. V lost 3 bases and J lost 5, with 8 bases in between. This CDR3 has 13 residues. Per germline, CDR1 LNHDA and CDR2 SQIVND (reference sequence). CDR3 in amino acids: CASSIRAYQPQHF. As DNA, the CDR3 is TGTGCCAGTAGTATTAGGGCTTATCAGCCCCAGCATTTT. The entire variable domain, with the rest obtained from reference TRBV19 and TRBJ1-5, is as follows: DGGITQSPKYLFRKEGQNVTLSCEQNLNHDAMYWYRQDPGQGLRLIYYSQIVNDFQKGDIAEGYSVSREKKESFPLTVTSAQKNPTAFYLCASSIRAYQPQHFGDGTRLSIL.

V and J are TRBV24-1 and TRBJ1-5; 7 bases match TRBD1. This CDR3 is 13 amino acids long. The germline gives CDR1 KGHDR, CDR2 SFDVKD. Losses at the gene ends were 4 bases for V and 7 bases for J; bases not matched to a gene: 3. The DNA for the CDR3 is TGTGCCACCAGTGAGACAGGGCGCCAGCCCCAGCATTTT. Its protein is CATSETGRQPQHF.

In its sample, this clonotype was seen a few times. The chain carries TRBV6-1 and TRBJ1-2; TRBD1 is a possible D gene (5 bases). CDR1 and CDR2 (germline): MNHNS, SASEGT. V was shortened by 7 bases and J by 2 bases, with 11 bases between the two germline ends. The CDR3 runs 13 residues. CDR3: CASTRGGNYGYTF. CDR3 nucleotides: TGTGCCAGCACGCGGGGGGGAAACTATGGCTACACCTTC.

This clonotype was counted a single time. This chain connects TRBV12-3 or TRBV12-4 to TRBJ2-7; D perhaps matches TRBD1 (6 bases). The CDR3 length is 12 residues. V was clipped by 6 bases and J by 5 bases, with 11 bases between them. CDR3 region: CASRRTVHEQYF. The DNA of the CDR3 is TGTGCCAGCAGACGGACAGTCCACGAGCAGTACTTC.

This sequence joins TRBV12-3 or TRBV12-4 and TRBJ2-5; tentatively, D is TRBD2 (6 bases). This CDR3 is 13 amino acids long. Deletions cut 5 bases from V and 4 bases from J, with 11 bases between. CDR3 nucleotides: TGTGCCAGCAGTGGGGGGACGATAGAGACCCAGTACTTC. Translation gives CASSGGTIETQYF.

Notes on this clonotype: The conserved phenylalanine or tryptophan normally closing the CDR3 is absent here, so this likely arose from a read error. The J gene is TRBJ1-2, the V gene TRBV29-1; a possible D gene is TRBD1 (5 bases). V lost 7 bases and J 0 bases, leaving 12 bases between the germline ends. The V gene's germline CDR1 is SQVTM and CDR2 ANQGSEA. The CDR3 extends over 13 amino acids. For the CDR3, the DNA is TGCAGCGCTAGACAGCCAGCTAACTATGGCTACACCTCC. Protein sequence: CSARQPANYGYTS.

The CDR3 nucleotides are TGCAGCGTTGTACAGGGGTGGAATTACGAGCAGTACTTC. Translation gives CSVVQGWNYEQYF. The chain couples TRBV29-1 to TRBJ2-7; 7 bases fit TRBD1. From germline, CDR1 is SQVTM and CDR2 ANQGSEA. J lost 4 bases, V lost 4 bases, and 7 bases had no gene match. The CDR3 runs 13 residues.

In its sample, this clonotype was seen many times. The chain is built from TRBV6-5 and TRBJ2-2; weak D call: TRBD2 (6 bases). V lost 4 bases to trimming and J lost 2 bases, with 11 bases between them. This CDR3 is built from 15 residues. Germline V lookup: CDR1 MNHEY, CDR2 SVGAGI. CDR3 amino acids: CASSSLGSNTGELFF. CDR3 nucleotide sequence: TGTGCCAGCAGTTCGCTCGGGAGCAACACCGGGGAGCTGTTTTTT.